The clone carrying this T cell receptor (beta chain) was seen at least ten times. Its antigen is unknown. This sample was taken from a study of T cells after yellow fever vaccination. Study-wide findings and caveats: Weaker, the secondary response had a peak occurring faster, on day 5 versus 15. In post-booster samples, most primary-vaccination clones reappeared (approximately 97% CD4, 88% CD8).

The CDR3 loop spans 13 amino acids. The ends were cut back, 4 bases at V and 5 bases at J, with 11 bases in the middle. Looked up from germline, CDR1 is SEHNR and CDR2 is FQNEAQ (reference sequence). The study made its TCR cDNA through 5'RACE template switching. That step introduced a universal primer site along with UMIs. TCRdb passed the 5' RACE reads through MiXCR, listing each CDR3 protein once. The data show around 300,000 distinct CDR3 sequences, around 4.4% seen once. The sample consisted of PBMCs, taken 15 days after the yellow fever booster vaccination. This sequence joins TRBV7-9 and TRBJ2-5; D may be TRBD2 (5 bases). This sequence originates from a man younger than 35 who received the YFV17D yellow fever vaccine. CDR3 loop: CASSSYRGETQYF. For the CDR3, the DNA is TGTGCCAGCAGCTCTTACCGCGGGGAGACCCAGTACTTC.